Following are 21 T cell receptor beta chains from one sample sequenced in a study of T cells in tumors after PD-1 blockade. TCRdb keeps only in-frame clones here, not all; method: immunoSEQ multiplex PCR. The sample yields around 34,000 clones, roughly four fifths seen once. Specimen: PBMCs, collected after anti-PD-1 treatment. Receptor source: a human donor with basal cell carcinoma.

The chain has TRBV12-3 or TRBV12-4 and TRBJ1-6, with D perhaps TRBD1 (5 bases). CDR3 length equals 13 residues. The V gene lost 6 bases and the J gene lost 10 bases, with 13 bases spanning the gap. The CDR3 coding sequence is TGTGCCAGCAGCCCTGGGGGGGAATCACCCCTCCACTTT. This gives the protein CASSPGGESPLHF.

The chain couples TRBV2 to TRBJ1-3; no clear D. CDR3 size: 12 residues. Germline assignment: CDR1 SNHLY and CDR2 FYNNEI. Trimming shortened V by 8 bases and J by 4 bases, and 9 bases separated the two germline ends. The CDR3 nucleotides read TGTGCCAGCCACGGTGGAGGAAACACCATATATTTT. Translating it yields CASHGGGNTIYF.

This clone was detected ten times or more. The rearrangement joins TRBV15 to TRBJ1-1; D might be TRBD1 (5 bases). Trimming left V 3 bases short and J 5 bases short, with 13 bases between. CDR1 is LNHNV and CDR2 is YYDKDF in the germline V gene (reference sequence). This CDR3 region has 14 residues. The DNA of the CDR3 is TGTGCCACCAGCAGCGACAGACGAACGACTGAAGCTTTCTTT. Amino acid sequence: CATSSDRRTTEAFF.

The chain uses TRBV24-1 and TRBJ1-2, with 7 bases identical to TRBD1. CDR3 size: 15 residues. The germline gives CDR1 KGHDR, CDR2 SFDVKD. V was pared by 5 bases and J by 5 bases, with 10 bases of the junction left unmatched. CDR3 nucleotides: TGTGCCACCAGTGGTGATAGACAGGGTGAATATGGCTACACCTTC. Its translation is CATSGDRQGEYGYTF.

CDR3 in DNA: TGTGCCAGCAGCTTAGTGGTCGGCGGGAGTGAAGAGACCCAGTACTTC. Protein product: CASSLVVGGSEETQYF. The chain couples TRBV7-2 to TRBJ2-5, with TRBD2 matching over 7 bases. This CDR3 comprises 16 residues. Trimming took 1 base from V and 3 from J; bases not matched to a gene: 8. The V gene's germline CDR1 is SGHTA and CDR2 FQGNSA. The variable domain in full, completed from reference TRBV7-2 and TRBJ2-5, reads GAGVSQSPSNKVTEKGKDVELRCDPISGHTALYWYRQSLGQGLEFLIYFQGNSAPDKSGLPSDRFSAERTGGSVSTLTIQRTQQEDSAVYLCASSLVVGGSEETQYFGPGTRLLVL.

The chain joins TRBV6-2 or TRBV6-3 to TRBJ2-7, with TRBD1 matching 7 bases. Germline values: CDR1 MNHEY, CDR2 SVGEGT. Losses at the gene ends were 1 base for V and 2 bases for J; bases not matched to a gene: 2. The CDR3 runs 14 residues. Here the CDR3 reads CASSYLGQTYEQYF. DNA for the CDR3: TGTGCCAGCAGTTACTTGGGACAGACCTACGAGCAGTACTTC.

Here the CDR3 reads CASSQETGRNQPQHF. In DNA form, the CDR3 reads TGCGCCAGCAGCCAAGAGACAGGCCGCAATCAGCCCCAGCATTTT. The gene calls are TRBV4-3 and TRBJ1-5, with D possibly being TRBD1 (6 bases). With 0 bases removed from V and 2 bases from J, the gap between germline ends came to 8 bases. This CDR3 comprises 15 residues. CDR1 LGHNA and CDR2 YSLEER come from the germline V gene.

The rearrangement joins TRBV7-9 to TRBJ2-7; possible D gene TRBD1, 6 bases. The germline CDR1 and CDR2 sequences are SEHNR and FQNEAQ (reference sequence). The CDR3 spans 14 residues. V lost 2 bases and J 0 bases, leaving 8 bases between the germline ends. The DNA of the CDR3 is TGTGCCAGCAGCTTAACAGGGAGCTCCTACGAGCAGTACTTC. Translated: CASSLTGSSYEQYF.

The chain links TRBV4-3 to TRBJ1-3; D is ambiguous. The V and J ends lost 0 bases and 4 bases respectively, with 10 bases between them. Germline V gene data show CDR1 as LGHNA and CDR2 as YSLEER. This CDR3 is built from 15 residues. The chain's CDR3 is CASSQEQTTGNTIYF. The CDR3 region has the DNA TGCGCCAGCAGCCAAGAACAAACAACCGGAAACACCATATATTTT.

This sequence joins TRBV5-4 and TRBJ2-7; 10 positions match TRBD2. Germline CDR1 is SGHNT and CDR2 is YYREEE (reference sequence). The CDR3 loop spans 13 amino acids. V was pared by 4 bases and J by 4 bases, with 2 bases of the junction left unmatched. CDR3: CASSAGLAYEQYF. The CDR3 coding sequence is TGTGCCAGCAGCGCGGGACTAGCGTACGAGCAGTACTTC.

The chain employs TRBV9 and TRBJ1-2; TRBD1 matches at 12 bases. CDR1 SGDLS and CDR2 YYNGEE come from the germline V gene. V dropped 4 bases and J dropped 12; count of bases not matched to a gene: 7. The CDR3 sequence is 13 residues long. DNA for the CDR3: TGTGCCAGCAGCCGAGGGGACAGGGGGCTTCACACCTTC. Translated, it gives CASSRGDRGLHTF.

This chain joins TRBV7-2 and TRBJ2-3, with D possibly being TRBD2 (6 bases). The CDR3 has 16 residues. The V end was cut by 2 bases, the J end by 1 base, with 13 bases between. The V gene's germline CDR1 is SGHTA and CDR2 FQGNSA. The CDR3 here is CASSLSAGLGTDTQYF. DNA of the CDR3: TGTGCCAGCAGCTTATCTGCGGGGCTTGGCACAGATACGCAGTATTTT.

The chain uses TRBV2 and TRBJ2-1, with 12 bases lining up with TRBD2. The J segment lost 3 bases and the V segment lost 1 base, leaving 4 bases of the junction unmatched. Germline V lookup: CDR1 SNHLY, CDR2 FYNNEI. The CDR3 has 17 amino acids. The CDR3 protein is CASSEVLAGGNYNEQFF. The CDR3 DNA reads TGTGCCAGCAGTGAAGTTCTAGCGGGAGGGAACTACAATGAGCAGTTCTTC.

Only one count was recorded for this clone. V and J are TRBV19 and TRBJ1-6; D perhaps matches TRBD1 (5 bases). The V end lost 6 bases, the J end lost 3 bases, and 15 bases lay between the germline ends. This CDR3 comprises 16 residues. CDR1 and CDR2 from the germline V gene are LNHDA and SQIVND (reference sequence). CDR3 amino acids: CASSPSGQDYNSPLHF. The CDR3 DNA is TGTGCCAGTAGCCCCTCAGGACAAGACTATAATTCACCCCTCCACTTT. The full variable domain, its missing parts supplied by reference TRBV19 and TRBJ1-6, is DGGITQSPKYLFRKEGQNVTLSCEQNLNHDAMYWYRQDPGQGLRLIYYSQIVNDFQKGDIAEGYSVSREKKESFPLTVTSAQKNPTAFYLCASSPSGQDYNSPLHFGNGTRLTVT.

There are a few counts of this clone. The CDR3 DNA follows: TGCGCCAGCAGCCAAGGCACGACAGAATTTAATGAAAAACTGTTTTTT. Protein product: CASSQGTTEFNEKLFF. This sequence joins TRBV4-3 and TRBJ1-4; tentatively, D is TRBD1 (5 bases). The length of the CDR3 is 16 residues. Germline V gene data show CDR1 as LGHNA and CDR2 as YSLEER. The V and J ends lost 1 base and 4 bases respectively, with 13 bases between them.

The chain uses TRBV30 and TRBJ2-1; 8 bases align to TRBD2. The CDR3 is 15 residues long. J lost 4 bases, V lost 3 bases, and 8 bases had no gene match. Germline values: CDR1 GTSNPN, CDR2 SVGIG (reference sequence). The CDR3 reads CAWSVGGGRYNEQFF. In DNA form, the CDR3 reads TGTGCCTGGAGCGTCGGCGGCGGGAGGTACAATGAGCAGTTCTTC.

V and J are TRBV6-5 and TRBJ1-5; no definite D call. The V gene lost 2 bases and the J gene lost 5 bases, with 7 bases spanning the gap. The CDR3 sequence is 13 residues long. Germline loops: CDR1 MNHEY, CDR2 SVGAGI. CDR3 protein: CASSYGLHQPQHF. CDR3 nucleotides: TGTGCCAGCAGTTACGGCCTCCATCAGCCCCAGCATTTT.

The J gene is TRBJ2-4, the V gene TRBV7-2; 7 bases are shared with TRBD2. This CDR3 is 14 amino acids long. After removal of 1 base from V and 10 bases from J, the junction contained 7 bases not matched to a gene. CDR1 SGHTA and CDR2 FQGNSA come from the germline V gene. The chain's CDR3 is CASSLGRGSGIQYF. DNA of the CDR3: TGTGCCAGCAGCTTAGGAAGGGGTAGCGGGATTCAGTACTTC.

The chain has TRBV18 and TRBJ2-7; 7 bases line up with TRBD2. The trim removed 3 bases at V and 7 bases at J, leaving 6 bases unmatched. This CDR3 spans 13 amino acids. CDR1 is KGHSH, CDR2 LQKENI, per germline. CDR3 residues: CASSPRGFGEQYF. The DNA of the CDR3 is TGTGCCAGCTCACCGCGGGGGTTCGGGGAGCAGTACTTC.

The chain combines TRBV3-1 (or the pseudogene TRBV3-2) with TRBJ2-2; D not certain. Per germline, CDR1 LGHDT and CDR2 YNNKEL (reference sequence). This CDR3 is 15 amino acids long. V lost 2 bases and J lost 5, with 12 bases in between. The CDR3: CASSQRISPTGELFF. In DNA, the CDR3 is TGTGCCAGCAGCCAAAGAATTAGCCCAACCGGGGAGCTGTTTTTT.

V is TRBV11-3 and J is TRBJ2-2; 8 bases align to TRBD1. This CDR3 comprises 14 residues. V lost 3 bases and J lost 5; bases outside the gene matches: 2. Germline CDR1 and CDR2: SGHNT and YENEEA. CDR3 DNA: TGTGCCAGCAGCTTCGACAGGGGAACCGGGGAGCTGTTTTTT. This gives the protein CASSFDRGTGELFF.